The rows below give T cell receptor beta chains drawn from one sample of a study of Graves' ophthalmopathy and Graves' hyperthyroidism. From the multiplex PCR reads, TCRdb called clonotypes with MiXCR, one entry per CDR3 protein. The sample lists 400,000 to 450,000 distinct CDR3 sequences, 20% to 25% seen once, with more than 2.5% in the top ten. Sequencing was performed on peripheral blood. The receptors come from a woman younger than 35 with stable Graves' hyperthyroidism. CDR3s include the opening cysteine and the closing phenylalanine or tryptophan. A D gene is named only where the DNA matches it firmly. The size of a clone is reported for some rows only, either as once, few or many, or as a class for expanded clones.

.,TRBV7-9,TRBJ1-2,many,CASSSSWVGGYTF,TGTGCCAGCAGCTCCTCGTGGGTCGGAGGCTACACCTTC
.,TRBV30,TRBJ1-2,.,CAWSVARALGYTF,TGTGCCTGGAGTGTAGCCCGGGCGCTTGGCTACACCTTC
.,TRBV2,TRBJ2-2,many,CASSGQSGNTGELFF,TGTGCCAGCAGTGGGCAAAGCGGTAACACCGGGGAGCTGTTTTTT
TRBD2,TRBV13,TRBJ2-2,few,CASSFSSGGPPSGELFF,TGTGCCAGCAGCTTCTCTAGCGGGGGCCCTCCTAGCGGGGAGCTGTTTTTT
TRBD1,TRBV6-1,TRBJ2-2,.,CASSNGGQGTGELFF,TGTGCCAGCAGCAACGGGGGACAGGGAACCGGGGAGCTGTTTTTT
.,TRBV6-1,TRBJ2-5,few,CASRIDRAETKYF,TGTGCCAGCAGAATAGACCGCGCAGAGACCAAGTACTTC
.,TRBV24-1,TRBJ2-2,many,CATSDLSDTGELFF,TGTGCCACCAGTGATTTGAGCGACACCGGGGAGCTGTTTTTT
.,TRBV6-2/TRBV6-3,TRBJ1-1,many,CASSYGSGREYIEAFF,TGTGCCAGCAGTTATGGATCTGGGCGGGAATACATTGAAGCTTTCTTT
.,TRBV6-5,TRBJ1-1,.,CTSSLQVNTEAFF,TGTACCAGCAGTTTGCAAGTCAACACTGAAGCTTTCTTT
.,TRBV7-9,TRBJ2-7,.,CASSPPAGTTYEQYF,TGTGCCAGCAGCCCCCCGGCAGGGACCACCTACGAGCAGTACTTC
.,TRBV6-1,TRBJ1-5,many,CAPHRERVPQHF,TGTGCCCCCCACCGGGAGAGGGTGCCCCAGCATTTT